A single TCR beta chain is shown here with its context. Its antigen is as yet unknown. At least 5.5 micrograms of total RNA were extracted per sample. This sample is drawn from a study of blood T cells in healthy people across ages. The study, taken as a whole, reports: Naive T cell percentage showed a strong correlation with the diversity of TCR beta.

Then a second PCR, running roughly 6 to 11 cycles, was carried out with a sample-barcoded 5' primer and a J-beta primer mix. Carrying 12 random nucleotides, a template-switch adaptor labeled each individual cDNA molecule. Each sample yielded at least 2.5 million CDR3-containing paired-end reads. In TCRdb, the 5' RACE reads were re-called with MiXCR into one record per CDR3 protein. The sample lists about 1,400,000 distinct CDR3 sequences, roughly 60% occurring once. This CDR3 region has 16 residues. Germline CDR1 reads KGHSH; CDR2 reads LQKENI. The V and J ends lost 6 bases and 4 bases respectively, with 21 bases between them.

J is TRBJ2-5 and V is TRBV18; a possible D gene is TRBD1 (6 bases). The sequenced sample consisted of blood. The receptor comes from a man aged 18 to 35 in good health. The CDR3 DNA reads as TGTGCCAGCTCTCCCCTCGCCGGACAGTACGGAGAGACCCAGTACTTC. The encoded protein is CASSPLAGQYGETQYF.